This T cell receptor (beta chain) was recorded in a study of blood T cell repertoires in COVID-19. Looking at the study overall: Both acute and convalescent COVID-19 samples were obtained from the United States, Italy and Spain.

Per the authors' pipeline: How many nucleated cells were present was estimated from reference gene primer amplification. Clones were sequenced by immunoSEQ multiplex PCR, and TCRdb holds only the in-frame ones, with some missing. The V and J calls and clone size are taken from that table; D and trimming were inferred from the DNA. The sample shows more than 250,000 clones, about 80% of them seen only once. CDR3 length equals 15 residues. Germline CDR1 reads MNHEY; CDR2 reads SVGAGI. With V trimmed by 2 bases and J by 9 bases, 10 bases remained unmatched. The V and J genes are TRBV6-5 and TRBJ2-1; 7 nucleotides agree with TRBD2. Sequenced input: peripheral blood. The TCR originated in a human donor in a cohort sampled during active COVID-19. CDR3 nucleotides: TGTGCCAGCAGTTACAGCGGGGTCATTGCTAGTGAGCAGTTCTTC. Protein sequence: CASSYSGVIASEQFF.